This TCR beta chain was found in a study of blood T cell repertoires in COVID-19. Study-wide background: T cells, B-cell-depleted T cells, or PBMCs provided the cDNA or gDNA that served as material.

A remark on this clone: A read error is possible here, since a much larger clone lies one base away. Other DNA sequences in this sample translate to the same CDR3.

This CDR3 is built from 14 residues. Germline V gene sequence: CDR1 SNHLY, CDR2 FYNNEI. V was trimmed by 6 bases and J by 1 base, leaving 10 bases between them. Clones were sequenced by immunoSEQ multiplex PCR, and TCRdb holds only the in-frame ones, with some missing. The data contain approximately 110,000 clones, 80% to 85% of them seen just once; the ten biggest clones take up roughly 7.9%. Source material: peripheral blood. The receptor's source is a man in his 70s with acute or convalescent COVID-19. The V and J genes are TRBV2 and TRBJ1-5, with a weak D call TRBD1 (5 bases). The CDR3 spells CASRMDNSNQPQHF. The CDR3 coding sequence is TGTGCCAGCAGAATGGACAACAGCAATCAGCCCCAGCATTTT.